A single sample gave rise to the 28 T cell receptor beta chains below, sequenced in a study of Graves' ophthalmopathy and Graves' hyperthyroidism (dated by TCRdb to 2017 to 2018). The sample was run on an Illumina HiSeq 2000. TCR beta CDR3 regions were amplified from RNA transcripts for repertoire sequencing. The first round of RT-PCR was done with HTBI primers and the Qiagen OneStep RT-PCR kit, and was followed by a second round of multiplex PCR, then size selection and purification. The public reads were quality trimmed at Q25 with fastp and then assembled into clones with MiXCR by TCRdb, keeping productive beta chains. CDR3 protein sequences are deduplicated, and each keeps its most common genes and DNA. This sample gives hundreds of thousands of distinct CDR3 sequences in total; 21% of them show up just once. The top ten hold more than 2.5% of the sample. Source material: peripheral blood. These receptors all stem from a woman between 18 and 29 years old with stable Graves' hyperthyroidism. Donor details come from another sample of the same person, matched by shared clones.

The gene calls are TRBV4-3 and TRBJ1-6; tentative D call: TRBD1 (5 bases). This CDR3 region has 16 residues. The germline gives CDR1 LGHNA, CDR2 YSLEER. V lost 8 bases to trimming and J lost 10 bases, with 24 bases between them. As DNA, the CDR3 is TGCGCCAGCGGTGTGGTCCAGGGCCTTATGGAATCACCCCTCCACTTT. Its translation is CASGVVQGLMESPLHF.

This clonotype was observed many times. This chain links TRBV6-1 with TRBJ2-7; 7 nucleotides agree with TRBD1. The CDR3 is 13 residues long. J gave up 4 bases and V 6 bases, and 6 bases lay outside the gene matches. From germline, CDR1 is MNHNS and CDR2 SASEGT. Here the CDR3 reads CASRKQGWYEQYF. The CDR3, as DNA: TGTGCCAGCAGGAAACAGGGGTGGTACGAGCAGTACTTC.

This chain uses TRBV16 with TRBJ1-2, with D maybe TRBD1 (5 bases). Germline-derived CDR1 and CDR2 are KGHSY and FQNENV. The CDR3 is 16 amino acids. V dropped 1 base and J dropped 2 bases, with 14 bases sitting between them. The CDR3, as DNA: TGTGCCAGCAGCCAATTCGGGTTAGGGGAAAACTATGGCTACACCTTC. Amino acid sequence: CASSQFGLGENYGYTF.

This clonotype has ten or more counts. The rearrangement uses TRBV12-3 or TRBV12-4 and TRBJ1-3, with D possibly TRBD1 on 5 matching bases. The CDR3 is 14 residues long. V was trimmed by 3 bases and J by 7 bases, leaving 13 bases between them. CDR3 sequence reads: CASSFGGTWNTIYF. The CDR3 DNA reads as TGTGCCAGCAGTTTTGGGGGGACGTGGAACACCATATATTTT.

In its sample, this clonotype was seen many times. V gene TRBV7-3 combines with J gene TRBJ2-7; 11 nucleotides match TRBD2. Germline V gene lookup returns CDR1 SGHTA and CDR2 FQGTGA. CDR3 length equals 15 residues. V dropped 2 bases and J dropped 2; count of bases not matched to a gene: 2. The DNA for the CDR3 is TGTGCCAGCAGCTTACTAGCGGGAGGAACCTACGAGCAGTACTTC. This encodes CASSLLAGGTYEQYF.

J is TRBJ2-7 and V is TRBV30, with TRBD1 identical over 7 bases. CDR3 size: 13 residues. Germline loops: CDR1 GTSNPN, CDR2 SVGIG (reference sequence). The V and J ends lost 2 bases and 5 bases, in that order; junction bases with no gene match: 6. The CDR3 DNA sequence: TGTGCCTGGAGTCGGGACAGCTTCCACGAGCAGTACTTC. It encodes CAWSRDSFHEQYF. The variable domain in full, completed from reference TRBV30 and TRBJ2-7, reads SQTIHQWPATLVQPVGSPLSLECTVEGTSNPNLYWYRQAAGRGLQLLFYSVGIGQISSEVPQNLSASRPQDRQFILSSKKLLLSDSGFYLCAWSRDSFHEQYFGPGTRLTVT.

The rearrangement links TRBV20-1 to TRBJ2-5, with 14 bases that match TRBD2. The length of the CDR3 is 23 residues. The V segment lost 2 bases and the J segment 2 bases; nucleotides outside the gene matches: 25. Germline CDR1 reads DFQATT; CDR2 reads SNEGSKA (reference sequence). CDR3 amino acids: CSARTNPFTGTSGSKLSQETQYF. Written as DNA, the CDR3 is TGCAGTGCTAGAACTAACCCTTTTACAGGGACTAGCGGGAGTAAGTTGTCACAAGAGACCCAGTACTTC.

This clonotype was detected many times. This chain connects TRBV7-3 to TRBJ2-5; 7 bases map to TRBD1. V shed 5 bases and J 3 bases; nucleotides not matched to a gene: 6. This CDR3 comprises 14 residues. CDR1 is SGHTA and CDR2 is FQGTGA in the germline V gene. In nucleotides, the CDR3 is TGTGCCAGCAGCCCAGACAGGGTAAAAGAGACCCAGTACTTC. It encodes CASSPDRVKETQYF. The whole variable domain, remainder taken from reference TRBV7-3 and TRBJ2-5, is GAGVSQTPSNKVTEKGKYVELRCDPISGHTALYWYRQSLGQGPEFLIYFQGTGAADDSGLPNDRFFAVRPEGSVSTLKIQRTERGDSAVYLCASSPDRVKETQYFGPGTRLLVL.

This chain links TRBV6-2 or TRBV6-3 with TRBJ1-1; TRBD1 agrees at 12 bases. V was pared by 5 bases and J by 1 base, with 5 bases of the junction left unmatched. The V gene's germline CDR1 is MNHEY and CDR2 SVGEGT. This CDR3 has 16 residues. The CDR3 reads CASSRGQGAWNTEAFF. CDR3 coding DNA: TGTGCCAGCAGTCGGGGACAGGGGGCGTGGAACACTGAAGCTTTCTTT.

This clonotype turned up a few times. The J gene is TRBJ1-2, the V gene TRBV10-2; no clear D gene. The CDR3 contains 18 residues. Trimming removed 3 bases at V and 5 bases at J, with 25 bases between. Germline V gene lookup returns CDR1 WSHSY and CDR2 SAAADI. CDR3 sequence (DNA): TGCGCCAGCAGTGAAGTTGCCGGAGGAGGCTTAAGGAGATATGGCTACACCTTC. This translates into CASSEVAGGGLRRYGYTF.

This clonotype was found a few times. V gene TRBV11-2 combines with J gene TRBJ2-5; the D call may be TRBD1 or TRBD2 (5 bases each). Per the germline V gene, CDR1 is SGHAT and CDR2 is FQNNGV. The ends were cut back, 5 bases at V and 2 bases at J, with 18 bases in the middle. This CDR3 spans 16 amino acids. CDR3 in amino acids: CASSVQLRDGQETQYF. As DNA, the CDR3 is TGTGCCAGCAGCGTCCAATTACGGGACGGACAAGAGACCCAGTACTTC.

This clonotype was seen many times. The rearrangement joins TRBV13 to TRBJ2-2; D perhaps matches TRBD2 (6 bases). The CDR3 is made up of 16 amino acids. Trimming stripped 0 bases from V and 2 bases from J, with 10 bases between. CDR1 is PRHDT, CDR2 FYEKMQ, per germline (reference sequence). This CDR3 reads CASSLGDYLNTGELFF. The CDR3 DNA sequence: TGTGCCAGCAGCTTAGGGGACTACCTAAACACCGGGGAGCTGTTTTTT.

This clonotype was seen ten or more times. The chain recombines TRBV29-1 with TRBJ2-7, with 10 bases matching TRBD1. Trimming took 6 bases from V and 4 from J; bases not matched to a gene: 6. The CDR3 consists of 13 residues. Germline lookup yields CDR1 SQVTM and CDR2 ANQGSEA. The CDR3 bases are TGCAGCGTCACTGGACAGGGGGGGTACGAGCAGTACTTC. This encodes CSVTGQGGYEQYF.

This clonotype occurred many times. This may be a read error, as it is one base from a much larger clone. The CDR3 DNA is TGTGCCAGCAGTTTACAGGGTTCACACCTCCACTTT. Its protein product is CASSLQGSHLHF. The V and J genes are TRBV27 and TRBJ1-6; D possibly corresponds to TRBD1 (5 bases). This CDR3 spans 12 amino acids. Germline V lookup: CDR1 MNHEY, CDR2 SMNVEV (reference sequence).

This clonotype was found a few times. The V gene is TRBV5-6, the J gene TRBJ2-5; D is possibly TRBD2 (5 bases). Germline-derived CDR1 and CDR2 are SGHDT and YYEEEE. This CDR3 is built from 14 residues. The V end was cut by 4 bases, the J end by 5 bases, with 15 bases between. CDR3 nucleotide sequence: TGTGCCAGCAGCGGACTCCCGGATAGGGAGACCCAGTACTTC. Translation gives CASSGLPDRETQYF. Combining the CDR3 with reference TRBV5-6 and TRBJ2-5 gives the whole variable domain DAGVTQSPTHLIKTRGQQVTLRCSPKSGHDTVSWYQQALGQGPQFIFQYYEEEERQRGNFPDRFSGHQFPNYSSELNVNALLLGDSALYLCASSGLPDRETQYFGPGTRLLVL.

This clonotype has a count of ten or more. CDR3 sequence reads: CASSDQTKTQYF. Here the CDR3 DNA reads TGTGCCAGCAGTGACCAAACAAAGACCCAGTACTTC. This rearrangement joins TRBV25-1 to TRBJ2-5; D unclear. CDR1 and CDR2 (germline): MGHDK, SYGVNS. V shed 3 bases and J shed 6 bases, with 8 bases lying between them. This CDR3 has 12 residues.

The chain is built from TRBV2 and TRBJ1-6; D remains ambiguous. CDR1 SNHLY and CDR2 FYNNEI come from the germline V gene. With 6 bases removed from V and 0 bases from J, the gap between germline ends came to 15 bases. The CDR3 has 17 amino acids. CDR3 residues: CASSQFLSLSYNSPLHF. CDR3 DNA: TGTGCCAGCAGCCAGTTCCTCAGCCTCTCCTATAATTCACCCCTCCACTTT.

Many counts were recorded for this clonotype. The V call is TRBV11-1, the J call TRBJ2-2; D is unresolved. CDR1 and CDR2 from the germline V gene are SGHAT and FQDESV (reference sequence). This CDR3 comprises 13 residues. V was shortened by 5 bases and J by 5 bases, with 9 bases between the two germline ends. CDR3 bases: TGTGCCAGCAGCCCGGTGAAAACCGGGGAGCTGTTTTTT. As protein: CASSPVKTGELFF.

This clonotype was counted many times. The chain recombines TRBV6-1 with TRBJ2-5; D not certain. Deletions cut 7 bases from V and 3 bases from J, with 12 bases between. Germline V lookup: CDR1 MNHNS, CDR2 SASEGT. The CDR3 loop spans 13 amino acids. The CDR3 DNA follows: TGTGCCAGCACCTTGGGTTTGGAAGAGACCCAGTACTTC. Its protein product is CASTLGLEETQYF.

There are many counts of this clonotype. A much larger clone lies one base from this, so it may be a read error. This chain connects TRBV28 to TRBJ1-1, with unresolved D. Germline CDR1 reads MDHEN; CDR2 reads SYDVKM. The CDR3 is 12 residues long. The DNA of the CDR3 is TGTGCCAGCAGTGAGATGAACACTGAAGCTCTCTTT. The encoded protein is CASSEMNTEALF.

As concerns this clonotype: A single base separates this from a much larger clone, so it may be a read error. The missing conserved phenylalanine or tryptophan at the end of this CDR3 makes a read error likely. V is TRBV6-1 and J is TRBJ1-1; 8 bases fit TRBD1. V dropped 5 bases and J dropped 1; count of bases not matched to a gene: 3. The CDR3 contains 14 residues. CDR1 and CDR2 from the germline V gene are MNHNS and SASEGT. This CDR3 is CASSTGQANTEAFL. The CDR3 DNA sequence: TGTGCCAGCAGTACGGGACAGGCGAACACTGAAGCTTTCTTG.

This clonotype was observed at least ten times. The chain carries TRBV19 and TRBJ1-2; TRBD1 is a possible D gene (6 bases). Per germline, CDR1 LNHDA and CDR2 SQIVND (reference sequence). The CDR3 totals 14 residues. V lost 6 bases and J 0 bases, leaving 11 bases between the germline ends. CDR3 amino acids: CASSDRRSNYGYTF. DNA for the CDR3: TGTGCCAGTAGCGACAGGAGATCTAACTATGGCTACACCTTC.

The sample holds many counts of this clonotype. The rearrangement links TRBV19 to TRBJ1-2; D not resolved. V lost 3 bases to trimming and J lost 3 bases, with 11 bases between them. CDR3 length equals 14 residues. CDR1 is LNHDA, CDR2 SQIVND, per germline (reference sequence). The CDR3 region is CASSIRTPYYGYTF. The CDR3 bases are TGTGCCAGTAGTATCCGGACTCCTTACTATGGCTACACCTTC.

This chain links TRBV12-5 with TRBJ2-5, with TRBD2 matching 7 bases. CDR1 LGHNT and CDR2 FRNRAP come from the germline V gene. With V trimmed by 4 bases and J by 5 bases, 7 bases remained unmatched. CDR3 size: 14 residues. The CDR3: CASGSTGGFETQYF. The CDR3 nucleotides are TGTGCTAGTGGTTCAACGGGGGGATTTGAGACCCAGTACTTC.

This sequence joins TRBV28 and TRBJ1-2; D is unresolved. The CDR3 is 15 amino acids. Germline assignment: CDR1 MDHEN and CDR2 SYDVKM. Trimming pared 6 bases from V and 1 base from J, leaving 15 bases between. The CDR3 here is CASSLEQFDNYGYTF. CDR3 sequence (DNA): TGTGCCAGCAGCCTCGAGCAGTTTGATAACTATGGCTACACCTTC.

In the case of this clonotype: The junction does not match germline at one end; this may be a read error. The chain employs TRBV6-2 or TRBV6-3 and TRBJ1-1; 12 bases line up with TRBD1. This CDR3 is 15 amino acids long. CDR1 and CDR2 (germline): MNHEY, SVGEGT. CDR3 in amino acids: CASSLGTGGAGEACF. The CDR3 DNA reads TGTGCCAGCAGTCTCGGGACAGGGGGCGCGGGTGAAGCTTGCTTT.

The V call is TRBV27, the J call TRBJ1-1, with D possibly being TRBD1 (5 bases). Trimming left V 8 bases short and J 1 base short, with 14 bases between. The CDR3 extends over 14 amino acids. CDR1 is MNHEY and CDR2 is SMNVEV in the germline V gene (reference sequence). CDR3 loop: CASRQGTANTEAFF. DNA for the CDR3: TGTGCCAGCCGTCAAGGGACGGCGAACACTGAAGCTTTCTTT.

The chain combines TRBV10-3 with TRBJ2-4, with 7 bases matching TRBD1. The CDR3 spans 17 residues. Trimming removed 3 bases from V and 2 bases from J; junction bases left unmatched: 10. Germline CDR1 is ENHRY and CDR2 is SYGVKD. Written as DNA, the CDR3 is TGTGCCATCAGTGATCCCGACAGGGTAGGGACCAAAAACATTCAGTACTTC. Encoded protein: CAISDPDRVGTKNIQYF.